This TCR beta chain derives from a study (dated by TCRdb to 2014 to 2015). Background for the entire study: Whether tumor-infiltrating Tregs in breast cancer are recruited from blood Tregs or converted in situ from other CD4+ T cell subsets was tested. Broad study findings and their caveats: Tumor memory CD4+ T cell TCR gene usage clustered with blood and lymph node memory CD4+ cells and lymph node naive CD4+ cells. The TCR alpha and beta sequences of tumor-infiltrating Tregs showed the greatest overlap with tumor naive CD4+ T cells, followed by blood naive CD4+ T cells. Rather than covering whole repertoires, validation in the larger cohort was restricted to a single TCR beta V-J rearrangement.

Cells that were CD4+CD25+CD127-/low were isolated as Tregs. Tregs, naive and memory CD4+ T cells from tumor, blood and ipsilateral draining lymph nodes of five breast cancer patients underwent full-length TCR alpha and beta sequencing. Ficoll density gradient centrifugation was used to isolate mononuclear cells from either lymph nodes or about 49 ml of peripheral blood. A purity exceeding 90% was confirmed by FACS for the sorted cell populations. CDR3 length: 16 amino acids, cysteine to phenylalanine. The DNA shown is the 48-base CDR3, in frame from base 1. Here V drops 2 bases and J drops 1 base, and the junction holds 2 bases not matched to any gene. For CDR1 and CDR2, the germline V gene lists MGHRA and YSYEKL. Full-length TCR variable regions were amplified by 5' RACE PCR with constant-region reverse primers, followed by semi-nested PCR with Nested Universal Primer A. The ReliaPrep RNA Cell Miniprep System was used to extract total RNA, which was then reverse transcribed into 5'RACE-ready cDNA with the SMARTer RACE 5'/3' Kit. Full-length TCR alpha and beta libraries were barcoded with multiplex adaptors and sequenced on an Illumina MiSeq. Turning to the authors' computational methods: Sequencing data were pooled across the five patients for each of nine subset-tissue groups and compared by unsupervised clustering of TCR gene usage. The Morisita-Horn index was used to calculate repertoire similarity, with shared sequences weighted by how much each contributed to each repertoire. TCRdb cleaned the public reads at Q25 with fastp, built clones with MiXCR and kept in-frame beta chains. Each record represents a unique CDR3 protein, reported with the most common genes and DNA among its rows. TCRdb's processing, not the authors' own work, is the source of the V and J calls. Counted in this sample were approximately 40,000 distinct CDR3 sequences; 20% to 25% of them appeared once. The top ten clones comprise 4% of the sample.

About this clonotype itself: Its cognate antigen has yet to be identified. Nothing much larger sits one base from this clone, and base qualities are not available.

This TCR came from a female donor with breast cancer. The sample was Tregs sorted from blood. This chain is built from TRBV4-1 and TRBJ1-5, and 10 bases in between align with TRBD1. The CDR3 region: CASSQRQGASNQPQHF. Here is the DNA: TGCGCCAGCAGCCAAAGACAGGGGGCGAGCAATCAGCCCCAGCATTTT.